This T cell receptor (beta chain) originates from a study of cytomegalovirus exposure and HLA in healthy donors. PCR primers comprised 60 Vbeta and 13 Jbeta primers. Sequencing was performed with immunoSEQ multiplex PCR; in TCRdb, only in-frame clones are kept and a portion is missing. This table holds 89,000 or so clones, about four fifths found once. This clone turned up a few times. Looked up from germline, CDR1 is MNHEY and CDR2 is SMNVEV (reference sequence). The CDR3 consists of 14 residues. Trimming left V 6 bases short and J 4 bases short, with 15 bases between. The origin of this receptor is a man aged 18-30 years in good health and CMV-seropositive. The source material was PBMCs. V usage is TRBV27 and J usage is TRBJ2-5; perhaps TRBD1 as D (5 bases). The CDR3, as DNA: TGTGCCAGCAGCCCTTGGGGCGCGCGAGAGACCCAGTACTTC. It codes for CASSPWGARETQYF.